The following is a T cell receptor beta chain sequence with its context. Constant-region reverse primers amplified full-length variable regions, followed by semi-nested Nested Universal Primer A PCR. TCRdb reprocessed the 5' RACE reads via MiXCR and lists one record per CDR3 protein. The repertoire includes some 45,000 distinct CDR3 sequences, 25% to 30% of them detected once, and under 2.5% sits in the top ten. With 2 bases removed from V and 5 bases from J, the gap between germline ends came to 13 bases. There are 15 residues in the CDR3. Purified naive CD4+ T cells were depleted of CD25+ Tregs. Sequencing was carried out using naive CD4+ T cells sorted from blood. Subset noted: naive CD4+ T cells, CD4+CD45RA+CD25-. The gene calls are TRBV12-3 or TRBV12-4 and TRBJ2-1; D is ambiguous. The sequence derives from a female donor with breast cancer. The CDR3 spells CASSLRVMIDNEQFF. The DNA for the CDR3 is TGTGCCAGCAGTTTACGGGTAATGATAGACAATGAGCAGTTCTTC.